This T cell receptor beta chain was sequenced during a study of T-cell reconstitution after alpha-beta-depleted transplantation in children. Study results and caveats: About two months after transplant, alpha-beta T cells reportedly came from several hundred expanded graft clones. Newly generated T cells supplied most T-cell counts and diversity one year post-transplant.

Preparation of the TCRbeta library was carried out with unique molecular identifiers. TCRdb processed the PCR reads anew with MiXCR; each CDR3 protein has one entry. The table has under 300,000 distinct CDR3 sequences, approximately 10% seen once. This clonotype was detected many times. What it binds is not known. Unmatched junction bases numbered 4, after V lost 3 bases and J lost 2 bases. This CDR3 spans 14 amino acids. Sequencing was performed on peripheral blood, taken 180 days after TCRalphabeta/CD19-depleted stem cell transplant. The clonotype originates from a male patient between 2 and 9 years old who had a stem cell transplant for chronic granulomatous disease, so the T cells may come from the graft donor. V and J are TRBV12-3 or TRBV12-4 and TRBJ2-7; 7 nucleotides line up with TRBD1. The DNA for the CDR3 is TGTGCCAGCAGTTTGGGACAGCCTCCCTACGAGCAGTACTTC. It encodes CASSLGQPPYEQYF.